These 32 T cell receptor beta chains share one sample of origin, sequenced in a study of Graves' ophthalmopathy and Graves' hyperthyroidism. RNA transcripts were the source from which TCR beta CDR3 regions were amplified. An opening RT-PCR round employed HTBI primers and preceded a second-round multiplex PCR. One entry per CDR3 protein results from TCRdb running MiXCR on the multiplex PCR reads. The sample holds approximately 640,000 distinct CDR3 sequences, roughly 41% seen once. The source material was peripheral blood. These receptors were taken from an adult man with Graves' ophthalmopathy.

This clonotype was recorded only once. The gene calls are TRBV29-1 and TRBJ1-1; TRBD1 is a possible D gene (6 bases). V lost 6 bases and J lost 6, with 17 bases in between. The CDR3 spans 13 residues. Germline V CDR1 and CDR2: SQVTM, ANQGSEA. Here the CDR3 reads CSVWDMEGAEAFF. DNA of the CDR3: TGCAGCGTATGGGACATGGAGGGGGCTGAAGCTTTCTTT.

This clonotype was observed at least ten times. The rearrangement links TRBV9 to TRBJ2-6, with 9 bases identical to TRBD1. The CDR3 runs 17 residues. Per the germline V gene, CDR1 is SGDLS and CDR2 is YYNGEE. The V and J ends lost 3 bases and 0 bases, in that order; junction bases with no gene match: 4. The CDR3 loop is CASSAGTGSSGANVLTF. DNA for the CDR3: TGTGCCAGCAGCGCCGGGACAGGGAGCTCTGGGGCCAACGTCCTGACTTTC.

This chain joins TRBV4-2 and TRBJ1-2, with unresolved D. With 0 bases removed from V and 4 bases from J, the gap between germline ends came to 12 bases. The CDR3 has 15 amino acids. CDR1 LGHNA and CDR2 YNFKEQ come from the germline V gene. The CDR3 DNA sequence: TGTGCCAGCAGCCAAGAAGCGGCAGATTTCTATGGCTACACCTTC. This translates into CASSQEAADFYGYTF.

V gene TRBV15 combines with J gene TRBJ2-7; 10 bases align to TRBD1. Germline CDR1 and CDR2: LNHNV and YYDKDF (reference sequence). V was clipped by 4 bases and J by 5 bases; unmatched bases: 14. This CDR3 region has 17 residues. The CDR3 DNA reads TGTGCCACCAGCAACTTTCACCCGGGACAGGGGAAGAACGAGCAGTACTTC. This translates into CATSNFHPGQGKNEQYF.

J is TRBJ1-5 and V is TRBV27, with D hard to call. The CDR3 length is 13 residues. The germline V gene has CDR1 MNHEY and CDR2 SMNVEV (reference sequence). The V end was cut by 6 bases, the J end by 5 bases, with 11 bases between. The CDR3 region has the DNA TGTGCCAGCAGCTCCCTCGGAGATCAGCCCCAGCATTTT. The encoded protein is CASSSLGDQPQHF.

This clonotype came up a few times. A clone one base away is much larger, so this may be a read error. This chain connects TRBV10-3 to TRBJ1-1; D unresolved. This CDR3 comprises 14 residues. CDR1 is ENHRY, CDR2 SYGVKD, per germline. The CDR3 sequence: CASSGSSRGTEAFF. The CDR3 bases are TGTGCCAGCAGTGGCTCGAGTCGGGGCACTGAAGCTTTCTTT.

This clonotype was counted ten times or more. This sequence joins TRBV5-1 and TRBJ1-1; D is perhaps TRBD1 (6 bases). V lost 2 bases and J lost 7, with 9 bases in between. Germline V gene lookup returns CDR1 SGHRS and CDR2 YFSETQ. This CDR3 comprises 12 residues. The CDR3, as DNA: TGCGCCAGCAGCTTCACAGGGCTTGAAGCTTTCTTT. It encodes CASSFTGLEAFF. Full variable domain (rest looked up from reference TRBV5-1 and TRBJ1-1): KAGVTQTPRYLIKTRGQQVTLSCSPISGHRSVSWYQQTPGQGLQFLFEYFSETQRNKGNFPGRFSGRQFSNSRSEMNVSTLELGDSALYLCASSFTGLEAFFGQGTRLTVV.

This clonotype was seen at least ten times. The gene calls are TRBV20-1 and TRBJ2-7; 7 positions match TRBD1. Germline CDR1 DFQATT, CDR2 SNEGSKA (reference sequence). Trimming at V came to 0 bases and at J to 0 bases, leaving 8 bases not matched to a gene. The CDR3 has 16 amino acids. The CDR3 loop reads CSARDPSTGDSYEQYF. The CDR3 DNA sequence: TGCAGTGCTAGAGACCCTAGTACAGGGGACTCCTACGAGCAGTACTTC.

On this clonotype itself: With a much larger clone just one base away, this may be a read error. The final CDR3 position lacks the conserved phenylalanine or tryptophan, pointing to a likely read error. The rearrangement uses TRBV13 and TRBJ2-7; 8 nucleotides line up with TRBD1. The germline V gene encodes CDR1 PRHDT and CDR2 FYEKMQ (reference sequence). CDR3 size: 14 residues. V shed 6 bases and J 3 bases; nucleotides not matched to a gene: 7. The DNA of the CDR3 is TGTGCCAGCAGACGCGGACAGGGCCGCTACGAGCAGTACTGC. Protein sequence: CASRRGQGRYEQYC.

The chain uses TRBV10-3 and TRBJ2-7, with 9 nucleotides matching TRBD1. Germline V gene data show CDR1 as ENHRY and CDR2 as SYGVKD. The length of the CDR3 is 14 residues. V lost 6 bases, J lost 7 bases, and 10 bases stayed unmatched. CDR3 DNA: TGTGCCATCAGGGGACAGGGATCGACCGGGGAGCAGTACTTC. It yields the protein CAIRGQGSTGEQYF.

The rearrangement links TRBV2 to TRBJ2-6; D is possibly TRBD2 (5 bases). This CDR3 spans 13 amino acids. Trimming took off 7 bases at V and 3 bases at J, with 7 bases between the two ends. The germline V gene has CDR1 SNHLY and CDR2 FYNNEI. The CDR3 loop is CASNRGGANVLTF. The CDR3 bases are TGTGCCAGCAATCGGGGTGGGGCCAACGTCCTGACTTTC.

This clonotype was found many times. The chain couples TRBV19 to TRBJ2-7; D gene unclear. Looked up from germline, CDR1 is LNHDA and CDR2 is SQIVND (reference sequence). The CDR3 is 14 residues long. Trimming left V 5 bases short and J 1 base short, with 12 bases between. The CDR3 bases are TGTGCCAGTAGTGTCGGACGGTTATCCTACGAGCAGTACTTC. Translation: CASSVGRLSYEQYF. Filled out from reference TRBV19 and TRBJ2-7, the complete variable domain reads DGGITQSPKYLFRKEGQNVTLSCEQNLNHDAMYWYRQDPGQGLRLIYYSQIVNDFQKGDIAEGYSVSREKKESFPLTVTSAQKNPTAFYLCASSVGRLSYEQYFGPGTRLTVT.

This clonotype was seen a few times. The CDR3 DNA reads as TGCGCCAGCAGCCAGACCCGGAGACAGGTTAACACTGAAGCTTTCTTT. Amino acid sequence: CASSQTRRQVNTEAFF. The chain recombines TRBV4-1 with TRBJ1-1, with D possibly TRBD1 on 6 matching bases. The CDR3 contains 16 residues. The germline V gene has CDR1 MGHRA and CDR2 YSYEKL. V lost 3 bases and J 2 bases, leaving 16 bases between the germline ends.

Details on this clonotype: A single base separates this from a much larger clone, so it may be a read error. The V call is TRBV9, the J call TRBJ2-7; D ambiguous. The CDR3 is 14 residues long. Germline V CDR1 and CDR2: SGDLS, YYNGEE. V lost 5 bases to trimming and J lost 0 bases, with 12 bases between them. CDR3 loop: CASSQDASSYEQYF. CDR3 sequence (DNA): TGTGCCAGCAGTCAGGACGCGAGCTCCTACGAGCAGTACTTC.

Remarks on this clonotype: The junction differs from germline at one of its ends, possibly a read error. The chain couples TRBV4-2 to TRBJ1-1; weak D call: TRBD1 (5 bases). The CDR3 is 14 residues long. Germline assignment: CDR1 LGHNA and CDR2 YNFKEQ. Here the CDR3 reads CASSQDPGNIEAFF. DNA of the CDR3: TGTGCCAGCAGCCAAGATCCAGGGAACATTGAAGCTTTCTTT.

In its sample, this clonotype was seen many times. J is TRBJ1-1 and V is TRBV29-1; tentative D call: TRBD1 (5 bases). CDR3 length: 13 residues. Germline-derived CDR1 and CDR2 are SQVTM and ANQGSEA. Trimming stripped 2 bases from V and 10 bases from J, with 17 bases between. CDR3 amino acids: CSVEQGGVYGAFF. As DNA, the CDR3 is TGCAGCGTTGAACAGGGTGGTGTGTATGGAGCTTTCTTT.

Concerning this clonotype itself: This may come from a read error, since a much larger clone is one base off. The chain couples TRBV14 to TRBJ1-1; 8 bases map to TRBD1. The CDR3 length is 14 residues. Germline assignment: CDR1 SGHDN and CDR2 FVKESK. The ends lost 4 bases at V and 6 bases at J; junction bases unmatched: 7. The CDR3: CASSRQGWGAEAFF. The CDR3 DNA follows: TGTGCCAGCAGCCGACAGGGGTGGGGAGCTGAAGCTTTCTTT.

The gene calls are TRBV7-9 and TRBJ1-2; 11 bases are shared with TRBD1. The CDR3 length is 16 residues. Germline V gene lookup returns CDR1 SEHNR and CDR2 FQNEAQ (reference sequence). Losses at the gene ends were 8 bases for V and 8 bases for J; bases not matched to a gene: 16. The CDR3 region is CASSLGQGVMSQGYTF. Here the CDR3 DNA reads TGTGCCAGCTCACTGGGACAGGGGGTTATGTCGCAGGGCTACACCTTC.

Details on this clonotype: Given a much more abundant clone one base away, this may be a read error. The chain uses TRBV7-9 and TRBJ2-2; D remains ambiguous. Looked up from germline, CDR1 is SEHNR and CDR2 is FQNEAQ (reference sequence). The CDR3 covers 13 residues. CDR3: CTSSLGIDGELFF. The DNA of the CDR3 is TGTACCAGCAGCTTGGGTATCGACGGGGAGCTGTTTTTT.

This clonotype was counted many times. The chain employs TRBV2 and TRBJ1-5; D gene ambiguous. V lost 4 bases to trimming and J lost 4 bases, with 11 bases between them. Germline V gene data show CDR1 as SNHLY and CDR2 as FYNNEI. CDR3 length: 14 residues. CDR3 protein: CASSGVAENQPQHF. CDR3 coding DNA: TGTGCCAGCAGTGGCGTGGCAGAGAATCAGCCCCAGCATTTT. The entire variable domain, with the rest obtained from reference TRBV2 and TRBJ1-5, is as follows: EPEVTQTPSHQVTQMGQEVILRCVPISNHLYFYWYRQILGQKVEFLVSFYNNEISEKSEIFDDQFSVERPDGSNFTLKIRSTKLEDSAMYFCASSGVAENQPQHFGDGTRLSIL.

The gene calls are TRBV7-2 and TRBJ1-1; the match to TRBD1 covers 7 bases. This CDR3 has 13 amino acids. CDR1 SGHTA and CDR2 FQGNSA come from the germline V gene. After removal of 8 bases from V and 3 bases from J, the junction contained 6 bases not matched to a gene. The CDR3 sequence: CASGDRLDTEAFF. Here the CDR3 DNA reads TGTGCCAGCGGGGACAGACTGGACACTGAAGCTTTCTTT.

J is TRBJ1-4 and V is TRBV19; D possibly corresponds to TRBD1 (6 bases). CDR1 LNHDA and CDR2 SQIVND come from the germline V gene (reference sequence). The CDR3 covers 14 residues. The V end lost 4 bases, the J end lost 5 bases, and 11 bases lay between the germline ends. The chain's CDR3 is CASSTGGHNEKLFF. In DNA, the CDR3 is TGTGCCAGTAGTACCGGGGGCCACAATGAAAAACTGTTTTTT.

The chain has TRBV29-1 and TRBJ2-7; 11 bases map to TRBD1. The CDR3 loop spans 11 amino acids. Germline-derived CDR1 and CDR2 are SQVTM and ANQGSEA. V lost 8 bases and J lost 8; bases outside the gene matches: 5. Written as DNA, the CDR3 is TGCAGCTTGGGACAGGGGGACCAGCAGTACTTC. It translates to CSLGQGDQQYF.

The rearrangement uses TRBV6-6 and TRBJ1-4; perhaps TRBD1 as D (5 bases). The V and J ends lost 0 bases and 2 bases respectively, with 19 bases between them. This CDR3 comprises 19 residues. Germline CDR1 and CDR2: MNHNY and SVGAGI (reference sequence). The CDR3 DNA reads TGTGCCAGCAGTTACTCGGGAGCAGGGACTCCTGGCACTAATGAAAAACTGTTTTTT. Its translation is CASSYSGAGTPGTNEKLFF.

The chain combines TRBV12-3 or TRBV12-4 with TRBJ1-3; TRBD1 is a possible D gene (5 bases). V shed 8 bases and J shed 0 bases, with 17 bases lying between them. The CDR3 runs to 16 residues. The CDR3 sequence is CASSPRQGISGNTIYF. The CDR3 DNA follows: TGTGCCAGCTCACCACGTCAGGGAATCTCTGGAAACACCATATATTTT.

This clonotype came up many times. The genes are TRBV29-1 and TRBJ1-5; no firm D call. The CDR3 is 12 amino acids. CDR1 and CDR2 from the germline V gene are SQVTM and ANQGSEA. V was shortened by 4 bases and J by 7 bases, with 11 bases between the two germline ends. CDR3 DNA sequence: TGCAGCGTTGGGTCAATAGGGCAGCCCCAGCATTTT. Protein sequence: CSVGSIGQPQHF.

This clonotype was detected many times. The chain combines TRBV25-1 with TRBJ2-5; 11 positions match TRBD1. From germline, CDR1 is MGHDK and CDR2 SYGVNS. The CDR3 runs to 17 residues. V gave up 3 bases and J gave up 4 bases; unmatched junction bases: 10. CDR3 in DNA: TGTGCCAGCAGTGATTCCTTCGGGGGGACAGGGGGAGAGACCCAGTACTTC. Protein sequence: CASSDSFGGTGGETQYF.

The table lists this clonotype with a count of one. The chain couples TRBV6-5 to TRBJ2-3; the match to TRBD2 covers 12 bases. The V gene end was trimmed by 3 bases and the J gene end by 6 bases; junction bases not matched to a gene: 4. CDR3 size: 15 residues. Germline lookup yields CDR1 MNHEY and CDR2 SVGAGI. This CDR3 is CASSYATSGSDTQYF. CDR3 nucleotides: TGTGCCAGCAGTTATGCGACTAGCGGGAGTGATACGCAGTATTTT.

The V gene is TRBV19, the J gene TRBJ1-1; D uncertain. The V gene lost 5 bases and the J gene lost 0 bases, with 19 bases spanning the gap. This CDR3 region has 17 residues. Germline lookup yields CDR1 LNHDA and CDR2 SQIVND (reference sequence). CDR3 DNA sequence: TGTGCCAGTAGTTTTTCCCCGGGAGGGATAATGAACACTGAAGCTTTCTTT. It encodes CASSFSPGGIMNTEAFF.

This clonotype was counted many times. The V call is TRBV27, the J call TRBJ1-1, with a possible D match to TRBD1 (6 bases). With 7 bases removed from V and 3 bases from J, the gap between germline ends came to 12 bases. This CDR3 spans 13 amino acids. Germline CDR1 MNHEY, CDR2 SMNVEV (reference sequence). CDR3 sequence (DNA): TGTGCCAGCAAAAAAAGACAGGACACTGAAGCTTTCTTT. Translated: CASKKRQDTEAFF.

This clonotype was counted ten times or more. The chain carries TRBV10-3 and TRBJ2-2; the D gene is possibly TRBD1 (5 bases). CDR1 and CDR2 (germline): ENHRY, SYGVKD. This CDR3 is 14 amino acids long. Trimming left V 2 bases short and J 5 bases short, with 9 bases between. The CDR3 DNA reads as TGTGCCATCAGTGAGGCAGGGCCTACCGGGGAGCTGTTTTTT. Translating gives CAISEAGPTGELFF.

This clonotype was detected many times. The chain employs TRBV7-9 and TRBJ2-7; no definite D call. V lost 3 bases and J 4 bases, leaving 10 bases between the germline ends. CDR1 and CDR2 (germline): SEHNR, FQNEAQ (reference sequence). CDR3 length: 13 amino acids. CDR3 sequence: CASSLENKYEQYF. CDR3 sequence (DNA): TGTGCCAGCAGCTTGGAAAACAAGTACGAGCAGTACTTC.